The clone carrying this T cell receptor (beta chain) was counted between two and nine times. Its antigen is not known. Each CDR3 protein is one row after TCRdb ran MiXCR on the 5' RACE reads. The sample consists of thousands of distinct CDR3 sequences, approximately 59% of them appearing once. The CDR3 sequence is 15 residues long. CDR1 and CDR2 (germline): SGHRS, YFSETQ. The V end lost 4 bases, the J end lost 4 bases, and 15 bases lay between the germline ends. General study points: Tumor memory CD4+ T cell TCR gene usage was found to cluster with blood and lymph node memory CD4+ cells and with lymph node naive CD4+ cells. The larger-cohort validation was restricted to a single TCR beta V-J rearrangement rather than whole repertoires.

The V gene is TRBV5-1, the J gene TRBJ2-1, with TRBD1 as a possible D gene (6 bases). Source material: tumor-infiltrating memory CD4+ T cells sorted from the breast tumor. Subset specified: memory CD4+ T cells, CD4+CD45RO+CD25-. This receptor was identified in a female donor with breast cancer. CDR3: CASSPGDQPYNEQFF. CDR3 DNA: TGCGCCAGCAGCCCAGGGGACCAACCTTACAATGAGCAGTTCTTC.